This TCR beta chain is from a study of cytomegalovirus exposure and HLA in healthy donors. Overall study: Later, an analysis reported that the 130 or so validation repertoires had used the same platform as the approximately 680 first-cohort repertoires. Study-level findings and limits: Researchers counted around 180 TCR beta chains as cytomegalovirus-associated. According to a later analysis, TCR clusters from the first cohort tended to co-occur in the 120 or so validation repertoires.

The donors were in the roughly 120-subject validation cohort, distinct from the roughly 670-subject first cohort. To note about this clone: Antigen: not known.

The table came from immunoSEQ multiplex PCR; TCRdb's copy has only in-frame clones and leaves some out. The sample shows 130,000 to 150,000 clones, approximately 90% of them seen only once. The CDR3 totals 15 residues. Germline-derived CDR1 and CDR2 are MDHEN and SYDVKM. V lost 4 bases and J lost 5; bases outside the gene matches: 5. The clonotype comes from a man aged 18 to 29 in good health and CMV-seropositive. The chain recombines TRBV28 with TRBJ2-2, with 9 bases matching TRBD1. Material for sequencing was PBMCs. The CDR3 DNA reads TGTGCCAGCAGTTCTACAGGGGGCGCGACCGGGGAGCTGTTTTTT. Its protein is CASSSTGGATGELFF.